The clone carrying this TCR beta chain was seen only a few times. The antigen remains unidentified. The data were taken from a study of early T cells in non-severe SARS-CoV-2 infection. Study-level information: Sequenced material consisted of bulk RNA (from unsorted whole blood), and chains were unpaired. Study outcomes and limitations: Anti-spike CD8 responses were favored in VDJdb matching, and private and CD4 specificities were missed.

The CDR3 is 18 residues long. Germline assignment: CDR1 MDHEN and CDR2 SYDVKM. V gave up 1 base and J gave up 0 bases; unmatched junction bases: 6. As part of library construction, unique molecular identifiers were attached to individual cDNA molecules. Each CDR3 protein gets one entry after TCRdb re-called the 5' RACE reads with MiXCR. The table lists tens of thousands of distinct CDR3 sequences, 9.5% to 13% of them singletons. The chain recombines TRBV28 with TRBJ2-6, with TRBD1 matching over 7 bases. The material was whole blood, obtained at baseline. This TCR came from an adult who was a healthcare worker with PCR-confirmed SARS-CoV-2 infection or an uninfected control (not recorded which). CDR3 amino acids: CASSLSPGQYSGANVLTF. CDR3 bases: TGTGCCAGCAGTTTATCCCCGGGACAGTACTCTGGGGCCAACGTCCTGACTTTC. Combining the CDR3 with reference TRBV28 and TRBJ2-6 gives the whole variable domain DVKVTQSSRYLVKRTGEKVFLECVQDMDHENMFWYRQDPGLGLRLIYFSYDVKMKEKGDIPEGYSVSREKKERFSLILESASTNQTSMYLCASSLSPGQYSGANVLTFGAGSRLTVL.